These 26 T cell receptor beta chains were sequenced from one sample in a study of blood T cell repertoires in COVID-19. Profiled with immunoSEQ multiplex PCR; TCRdb holds only in-frame clones, not every one. This sample has roughly 260,000 clones, with about 91% found just once. Sequencing input: peripheral blood. All receptors derive from a young adult with COVID-19, enrolled during active disease.

The chain has TRBV5-4 and TRBJ1-1; 7 nucleotides align to TRBD1. The V gene end was trimmed by 0 bases and the J gene end by 1 base; junction bases not matched to a gene: 0. The CDR3 is made up of 14 amino acids. Per germline, CDR1 SGHNT and CDR2 YYREEE (reference sequence). The CDR3 DNA reads as TGTGCCAGCAGCTTGGGGACAGGGAACACTGAAGCTTTCTTT. Its translation: CASSLGTGNTEAFF.

This clone was recorded once. The J gene is TRBJ1-2, the V gene TRBV6-1; no clear D gene. Trimming removed 0 bases from V and 4 bases from J, with 21 bases in between. The germline gives CDR1 MNHNS, CDR2 SASEGT. This CDR3 is built from 18 residues. The CDR3 loop is CASSEAVPFQLGGYGYTF. CDR3 nucleotide sequence: TGTGCCAGCAGTGAAGCCGTGCCGTTCCAACTCGGCGGCTATGGCTACACCTTC.

The rearrangement joins TRBV5-1 to TRBJ1-2, with TRBD1 identical over 9 bases. The CDR3 length is 15 residues. Germline V CDR1 and CDR2: SGHRS, YFSETQ. V shed 1 base, J shed 7 bases, and the junction held 8 bases outside the gene matches. CDR3 in amino acids: CASSLSPGQGSGYTF. CDR3 DNA: TGCGCCAGCAGCTTGTCCCCGGGACAGGGCTCTGGCTACACCTTC. The entire variable domain, with the rest obtained from reference TRBV5-1 and TRBJ1-2, is as follows: KAGVTQTPRYLIKTRGQQVTLSCSPISGHRSVSWYQQTPGQGLQFLFEYFSETQRNKGNFPGRFSGRQFSNSRSEMNVSTLELGDSALYLCASSLSPGQGSGYTFGSGTRLTVV.

The gene calls are TRBV6-5 and TRBJ2-7, with 7 nucleotides matching TRBD1. V lost 2 bases to trimming and J lost 2 bases; unmatched junction nucleotides: 6. CDR1 is MNHEY and CDR2 is SVGAGI in the germline V gene. CDR3 length: 15 amino acids. CDR3 coding DNA: TGTGCCAGCAGTTACCGGCCGGGACAGCCCTACGAGCAGTACTTC. It translates to CASSYRPGQPYEQYF.

A note on this clone: A read error may be the cause here, since a much bigger clone is one base away. The chain employs TRBV19 and TRBJ2-2, with D perhaps TRBD1 (5 bases). The CDR3 covers 14 residues. Trimming removed 5 bases at V and 1 base at J, with 8 bases between. Germline V lookup: CDR1 LNHDA, CDR2 SQIVND (reference sequence). CDR3 loop: CASSVGQNTGELFF. CDR3 DNA: TGTGCCAGTAGTGTCGGACAGAACACCGGGGAGCTGTTTTTT.

This chain links TRBV6-6 with TRBJ2-3; TRBD2 agrees at 15 bases. V was clipped by 5 bases and J by 1 base; unmatched bases: 16. CDR1 is MNHNY and CDR2 is SVGAGI in the germline V gene (reference sequence). The length of the CDR3 is 21 residues. For the CDR3, the DNA is TGTGCCAGCAGTCACGGATGGACTAGCGGGAGGGATGGTACGGGCACAGATACGCAGTATTTT. This gives the protein CASSHGWTSGRDGTGTDTQYF.

This clone was detected only a few times. The V call is TRBV6-6, the J call TRBJ1-5, with D unresolved. Deletions cut 2 bases from V and 4 bases from J, with 9 bases between. The CDR3 has 14 residues. CDR1 and CDR2 (germline): MNHNY, SVGAGI (reference sequence). This CDR3 reads CASSYSEENQPQHF. The CDR3 DNA follows: TGTGCCAGCAGTTACAGTGAAGAGAATCAGCCCCAGCATTTT.

The chain couples TRBV7-9 to TRBJ1-1; D not certain. The V and J ends lost 5 bases and 2 bases respectively, with 15 bases between them. Germline CDR1 reads SEHNR; CDR2 reads FQNEAQ (reference sequence). The CDR3 sequence is 15 residues long. CDR3 residues: CASSVSGSPNTEAFF. As DNA, the CDR3 is TGTGCCAGCAGCGTGTCCGGGTCCCCCAACACTGAAGCTTTCTTT.

The CDR3 DNA is TGTGCCAGCAGCCTCTTAGACAGAAACGAGCAGTACTTC. It yields the protein CASSLLDRNEQYF. The chain links TRBV3-1 (or the pseudogene TRBV3-2) to TRBJ2-7, with D tentatively TRBD1 (5 bases). Trimming removed 4 bases from V and 5 bases from J, with 12 bases in between. Looked up from germline, CDR1 is LGHDT and CDR2 is YNNKEL (reference sequence). The CDR3 is made up of 13 amino acids.

The chain recombines TRBV6-4 with TRBJ2-1, with TRBD2 matching over 12 bases. With 0 bases clipped from V and 9 bases from J, the junction kept 0 bases outside the gene matches. CDR1 is MRHNA and CDR2 is SNTAGT in the germline V gene. CDR3 length equals 14 residues. CDR3 sequence: CASSDSLAGGEQFF. The CDR3 nucleotides are TGTGCCAGCAGTGACTCACTAGCGGGAGGTGAGCAGTTCTTC.

The chain couples TRBV21-1 to TRBJ1-6. TRBV21-1 is annotated as a pseudogene. The length of the CDR3 is 16 residues. The CDR3 DNA sequence: TGTGCCAGCAGCAAAGAAGAGCACCTCACTAATTCACCCCTCCACTTT. This sequence encodes CASSKEEHLTNSPLHF.

CDR3 region: CASSLRRDNSYNEQFF. In DNA, the CDR3 is TGTGCCAGCAGCCTACGCCGGGATAACTCCTACAATGAGCAGTTCTTC. The chain recombines TRBV7-8 with TRBJ2-1; D is possibly TRBD2 (5 bases). The V gene lost 5 bases and the J gene lost 0 bases, with 14 bases spanning the gap. Germline V lookup: CDR1 SGHVS, CDR2 FQNEAQ. CDR3 size: 16 residues.

This clone has only one observation. The chain has TRBV18 and TRBJ2-3, with 9 bases matching TRBD2. The CDR3 extends over 15 amino acids. Germline V lookup: CDR1 KGHSH, CDR2 LQKENI. V lost 4 bases to trimming and J lost 5 bases; unmatched junction nucleotides: 7. CDR3 sequence (DNA): TGTGCCAGCTCACGACCGGGACTAGCTTTAGATACGCAGTATTTT. Protein: CASSRPGLALDTQYF.

The chain joins TRBV7-2 to TRBJ2-7, with TRBD2 as a possible D gene (6 bases). V lost 1 base to trimming and J lost 1 base, with 11 bases between them. The CDR3 loop spans 15 amino acids. In germline, CDR1 is SGHTA, CDR2 FQGNSA. The CDR3 DNA reads as TGTGCCAGCAGCTTAGTTAGCGGCCCTTCCTACGAGCAGTACTTC. Translated: CASSLVSGPSYEQYF.

This clone occurred once. The CDR3 loop is CASSHSSGRADTGELFF. CDR3 sequence (DNA): TGCGCCAGCAGCCATTCTAGCGGGAGGGCCGACACCGGGGAGCTGTTTTTT. The rearrangement joins TRBV4-1 to TRBJ2-2; 12 bases map to TRBD2. V lost 3 bases, J lost 3 bases, and 5 bases stayed unmatched. This CDR3 has 17 residues. CDR1 and CDR2 from the germline V gene are MGHRA and YSYEKL.

The V call is TRBV11-3, the J call TRBJ2-7; 10 nucleotides line up with TRBD2. V trimming: 6 bases; J trimming: 5 bases; junction bases outside the gene matches: 7. The CDR3 runs to 14 residues. From germline, CDR1 is SGHNT and CDR2 YENEEA. This CDR3 is CASRPGLASHEQYF. The CDR3 DNA follows: TGTGCCAGCAGACCGGGACTAGCGTCTCACGAGCAGTACTTC.

The chain is built from TRBV6-1 and TRBJ2-3; tentative D call: TRBD1 (6 bases). This CDR3 has 16 residues. Germline CDR1 MNHNS, CDR2 SASEGT. The V end lost 2 bases, the J end lost 0 bases, and 12 bases lay between the germline ends. The CDR3 region is CASSERTVPSTDTQYF. CDR3 sequence (DNA): TGTGCCAGCAGTGAACGGACAGTCCCTAGCACAGATACGCAGTATTTT.

The chain employs TRBV29-1 and TRBJ1-5; 11 bases are shared with TRBD1. The V gene's germline CDR1 is SQVTM and CDR2 ANQGSEA. This CDR3 has 13 residues. Trimming cost V 4 bases and J 11 bases; bases outside gene matches: 7. The CDR3 is CSVGTGGLSTQHF. In DNA form, the CDR3 reads TGCAGCGTTGGGACAGGGGGCCTCTCTACCCAGCATTTT.

This rearrangement joins TRBV2 to TRBJ1-4, with TRBD1 matching over 9 bases. Unmatched junction bases numbered 3, after V lost 6 bases and J lost 7 bases. This CDR3 is built from 13 residues. CDR1 and CDR2 from the germline V gene are SNHLY and FYNNEI. As DNA, the CDR3 is TGTGCCAGCAGGACAGGGGGAGCTGAAAAACTGTTTTTT. Encoded protein: CASRTGGAEKLFF.

V usage is TRBV4-1 and J usage is TRBJ2-5; D uncertain. CDR3 length equals 11 residues. Trimming stripped 3 bases from V and 4 bases from J, with 3 bases between. Germline-derived CDR1 and CDR2 are MGHRA and YSYEKL. The CDR3 bases are TGCGCCAGCAGCCACGGAGAGACCCAGTACTTC. Its protein is CASSHGETQYF.

The rearrangement joins TRBV7-9 to TRBJ2-1, with TRBD2 matching 7 bases. This CDR3 is built from 17 residues. CDR1 and CDR2 from the germline V gene are SEHNR and FQNEAQ (reference sequence). The ends lost 2 bases at V and 5 bases at J; junction bases unmatched: 12. CDR3 residues: CASSLRGVGGTNNEQFF. In DNA, the CDR3 is TGTGCCAGCAGCTTACGAGGGGTAGGCGGGACTAACAATGAGCAGTTCTTC.

This sequence joins TRBV5-1 and TRBJ1-2, with D possibly matching TRBD1 (5 bases). V lost 4 bases to trimming and J lost 9 bases, with 13 bases between them. There are 12 residues in the CDR3. The V gene's germline CDR1 is SGHRS and CDR2 YFSETQ. CDR3 sequence reads: CASSGQEGSYTF. The CDR3 DNA reads as TGCGCCAGCAGCGGGCAGGAGGGGAGCTACACCTTC.

The V call is TRBV19, the J call TRBJ2-7; TRBD2 agrees at 9 bases. Looked up from germline, CDR1 is LNHDA and CDR2 is SQIVND (reference sequence). Trimming at V came to 6 bases and at J to 1 base, leaving 4 bases not matched to a gene. This CDR3 has 14 amino acids. CDR3 sequence reads: CASSQTSGSYEQYF. In DNA, the CDR3 is TGTGCCAGTAGCCAGACTAGCGGTTCCTACGAGCAGTACTTC.

This chain links TRBV28 with TRBJ2-7, with 7 bases lining up with TRBD1. V lost 3 bases, J lost 4 bases, and 9 bases stayed unmatched. This CDR3 contains 15 residues. The germline gives CDR1 MDHEN, CDR2 SYDVKM. The CDR3 loop is CASSFIRQGPYEQYF. The DNA for the CDR3 is TGTGCCAGCAGTTTCATTCGACAGGGACCTTACGAGCAGTACTTC.

The rearrangement uses TRBV27 and TRBJ2-7; possible D gene TRBD1, 6 bases. The CDR3 loop spans 11 amino acids. Trimming removed 5 bases from V and 4 bases from J, with 6 bases in between. Germline V gene data show CDR1 as MNHEY and CDR2 as SMNVEV (reference sequence). The CDR3 region is CASSQGYEQYF. The CDR3 DNA is TGTGCCAGCAGTCAGGGGTACGAGCAGTACTTC.

V gene TRBV13 combines with J gene TRBJ1-4; D is undetermined. The CDR3 spans 15 residues. From germline, CDR1 is PRHDT and CDR2 FYEKMQ (reference sequence). Trimming pared 0 bases from V and 3 bases from J, leaving 8 bases between. CDR3 sequence: CASSLGRSANEKLFF. For the CDR3, the DNA is TGTGCCAGCAGCTTAGGCCGCAGCGCTAATGAAAAACTGTTTTTT.